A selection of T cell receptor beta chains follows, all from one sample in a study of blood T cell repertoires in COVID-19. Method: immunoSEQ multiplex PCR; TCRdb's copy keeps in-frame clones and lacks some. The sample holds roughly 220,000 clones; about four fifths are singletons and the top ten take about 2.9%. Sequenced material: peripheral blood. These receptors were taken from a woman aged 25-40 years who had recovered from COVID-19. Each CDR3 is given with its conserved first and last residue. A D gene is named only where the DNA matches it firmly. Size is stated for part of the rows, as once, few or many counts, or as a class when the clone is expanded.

CASSQGGVYNEQFF,TGTGCCAGCAGCCAAGGCGGCGTGTACAATGAGCAGTTCTTC,TRBV14,.,TRBJ2-1,.
CSVVLADTQYF,TGCAGCGTCGTACTTGCAGATACGCAGTATTTT,TRBV29-1,.,TRBJ2-3,.
CASSQVRQGQTHEQYF,TGCGCCAGCAGCCAAGTACGCCAGGGTCAGACCCACGAGCAGTACTTC,TRBV4-1,.,TRBJ2-7,.
CASGDRADNSPLHF,TGTGCCAGCGGGGACAGGGCGGATAATTCACCCCTCCACTTT,TRBV28,.,TRBJ1-6,TRBD1
CASSLGLAGDTGELFF,TGCGCCAGCAGCTTGGGACTAGCGGGAGATACCGGGGAGCTGTTTTTT,TRBV5-1,.,TRBJ2-2,TRBD2
CASSDLGRGQGYTF,TGTGCCAGCAGCGACCTGGGCAGGGGGCAGGGCTACACCTTC,TRBV5-6,.,TRBJ1-2,TRBD1
CASRPLAGDSTGELFF,TGTGCCAGCAGACCACTAGCGGGAGATTCCACCGGGGAGCTGTTTTTT,TRBV6-4,.,TRBJ2-2,TRBD2
CASGFIPRRLAGERTYNEQFF,TGTGCTAGTGGTTTCATCCCTAGGAGGCTAGCGGGAGAGAGGACTTACAATGAGCAGTTCTTC,TRBV12-5,.,TRBJ2-1,TRBD2
CASSLITGQLEAFF,TGTGCCAGTAGCCTTATAACGGGACAGCTTGAAGCTTTCTTT,TRBV19,.,TRBJ1-1,TRBD1
CASSTGLADYNEQFF,TGTGCCAGCAGCACGGGACTAGCGGACTACAATGAGCAGTTCTTC,TRBV5-6,.,TRBJ2-1,TRBD2
CATSRDLGGAEAFF,TGTGCCACCAGCAGAGATCTAGGAGGGGCTGAAGCTTTCTTT,TRBV15,.,TRBJ1-1,.
CASSMQGGLYNEQFF,TGTGCCAGTAGTATGCAGGGAGGACTCTACAATGAGCAGTTCTTC,TRBV19,.,TRBJ2-1,.
CASSLTRQGNTEAFF,TGTGCCAGCAGCTTAACGCGCCAGGGGAACACTGAAGCTTTCTTT,TRBV7-3,.,TRBJ1-1,.
CASGQVPREQYF,TGTGCCAGCGGACAGGTCCCCCGCGAGCAGTACTTC,TRBV28,medium-sized,TRBJ2-7,TRBD1
CASSEALGHGWETQYF,TGTGCCAGCAGTGAAGCGCTGGGGCATGGTTGGGAGACCCAGTACTTC,TRBV6-1,.,TRBJ2-5,.
CASSPRQGWRGYTF,TGTGCCAGCTCACCACGACAGGGTTGGAGGGGCTACACCTTC,TRBV18,.,TRBJ1-2,TRBD1
CASSLGQGESYTF,TGTGCCAGCAGCTTAGGACAGGGGGAGAGCTACACCTTC,TRBV7-3,.,TRBJ1-2,TRBD1
CAISGQGSETQYF,TGTGCCATCAGTGGACAGGGGTCGGAGACCCAGTACTTC,TRBV10-3,few,TRBJ2-5,TRBD1
CASSPRQAIYYEQYF,TGTGCCAGCAGCCCTAGACAGGCCATTTACTACGAGCAGTACTTC,TRBV7-3,once,TRBJ2-7,.
CASSLIDREGYGYTF,TGTGCCAGCAGTTTAATTGACAGGGAAGGCTATGGCTACACCTTC,TRBV28,.,TRBJ1-2,TRBD1